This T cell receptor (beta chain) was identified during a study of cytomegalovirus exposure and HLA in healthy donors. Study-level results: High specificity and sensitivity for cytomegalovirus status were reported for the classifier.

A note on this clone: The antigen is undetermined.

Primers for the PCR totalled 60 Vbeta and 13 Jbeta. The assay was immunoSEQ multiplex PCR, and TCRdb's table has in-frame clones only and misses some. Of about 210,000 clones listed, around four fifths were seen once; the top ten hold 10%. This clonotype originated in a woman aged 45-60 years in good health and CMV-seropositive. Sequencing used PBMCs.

Here the CDR3 DNA reads TGCGCCAGCACCCCAACTAGTGGAGGCTACACCTTC. Protein: CASTPTSGGYTF. The rearrangement links TRBV5-1 to TRBJ1-2; D gene unclear. Per germline, CDR1 SGHRS and CDR2 YFSETQ. The CDR3 is made up of 12 amino acids. Between the trimmed V and J ends, which lost 6 bases and 8 bases, there was a span of 14 bases.